The entry that follows covers one T cell receptor (beta chain) sequence. Antigen: not known. This record belongs to a study of resident and recirculating memory T cells in vitiligo. Background on the study: Epidermis came from shave biopsies of lesional and nonlesional sites, plus PBMCs.

TCRdb keeps only in-frame clones here, not all; method: immunoSEQ multiplex PCR. The profile shows tens of thousands of clones, 92% of them singletons. Findings of the study overall: No single dominant TCR clone appeared; lesion clonality varied.

Per the germline V gene, CDR1 is SEHNR and CDR2 is FQNEAQ (reference sequence). The CDR3 runs to 13 residues. The germline V and J ends were trimmed by 1 base and 3 bases, with 6 bases remaining between them. The specimen sequenced was blood. This chain joins TRBV7-9 and TRBJ1-1, with TRBD1 as a possible D gene (6 bases). This sequence was found in a male donor with vitiligo. In DNA, the CDR3 is TGTGCCAGCAGCTTAGACAGGGACACTGAAGCTTTCTTT. Amino acid sequence: CASSLDRDTEAFF.